Listed here is a single TCR beta chain. This entry belongs to a study of blood T cell repertoires in COVID-19. Overall study context: Spain, Italy and the United States supplied samples that represented acute and convalescent COVID-19. T cells, B-cell-depleted T cells, or PBMCs supplied cDNA or gDNA.

Only in-frame clones appear in the TCRdb table, and some are missing; sequencing was by immunoSEQ multiplex PCR. The sample lists fewer than 60,000 clones; around 90% were seen once. The CDR3 loop spans 16 amino acids. With V trimmed by 2 bases and J by 7 bases, 12 bases remained unmatched. CDR1 and CDR2 from the germline V gene are MNHNS and SASEGT. The rearrangement links TRBV6-1 to TRBJ2-7, with 9 bases fitting TRBD2. The TCR originated in a human donor in a cohort sampled during active COVID-19. Sequenced: peripheral blood. The CDR3 DNA reads as TGTGCCAGCAGTGAACTTCTTGCGGGAGGGCCTGAAGAGCAGTACTTC. Amino acids: CASSELLAGGPEEQYF.